Presented here are 30 T cell receptor beta chains from one specimen sequenced in a study of T cell repertoires in cytomegalovirus infection. TCRdb used MiXCR to reprocess the reads, holding one entry per CDR3 protein. The table shows about 830,000 distinct CDR3 sequences, with around a third occurring only once. Their cognate antigens are unknown. The sample was cultured CD8+ T cells from PBMCs, taken from culture after CMV antigen stimulation. These receptors were obtained from a human donor in good health (CMV status not recorded). Some clones in this sample may be carry-over from other donors' samples.

CDR3 amino acids: CASSLSGTGTTDTQYF. The CDR3 DNA follows: TGTGCCAGCAGTTTGTCCGGGACAGGGACCACAGATACGCAGTATTTT. V gene TRBV6-5 combines with J gene TRBJ2-3; 9 bases are shared with TRBD1. The CDR3 length is 16 residues. Germline lookup yields CDR1 MNHEY and CDR2 SVGAGI. J was trimmed by 2 bases and V by 4 bases; bases with no gene match: 7.

The chain carries TRBV23-1 and TRBJ2-2; maybe TRBD1 (5 bases). TRBV23-1 is an ORF, with its function uncertain. This CDR3 spans 16 amino acids. The germline V and J ends were trimmed by 4 bases and 1 base, with 13 bases remaining between them. The CDR3, as DNA: TGCGCCAGCAGTCCTCGTAAGGGGCGGAACACCGGGGAGCTGTTTTTT. This encodes CASSPRKGRNTGELFF.

This clonotype occurred a few times. The chain carries TRBV4-1 and TRBJ1-6; TRBD1 might be the D (5 bases). The CDR3 covers 16 residues. V was shortened by 0 bases and J by 6 bases, with 12 bases between the two germline ends. Germline V gene sequence: CDR1 MGHRA, CDR2 YSYEKL. CDR3 sequence: CASSQEPTGGNSPLHF. CDR3 bases: TGCGCCAGCAGCCAAGAACCGACGGGGGGTAATTCACCCCTCCACTTT.

The chain employs TRBV4-3 and TRBJ2-5; no definite D call. Germline CDR1 and CDR2: LGHNA and YSLEER. V was trimmed by 0 bases and J by 3 bases, leaving 8 bases between them. CDR3 length equals 14 residues. The CDR3 nucleotides read TGCGCCAGCAGCCAAGATCGTGAAGAAGAGACCCAGTACTTC. Translating gives CASSQDREEETQYF.

In its sample, this clonotype was seen a few times. The chain is built from TRBV5-1 and TRBJ2-7; unclear D gene. This CDR3 comprises 13 residues. CDR1 and CDR2 from the germline V gene are SGHRS and YFSETQ. V lost 1 base to trimming and J lost 2 bases, with 7 bases between them. This CDR3 reads CASSLSPTYEQYF. CDR3 nucleotides: TGCGCCAGCAGCTTGTCGCCGACCTACGAGCAGTACTTC.

The chain couples TRBV6-5 to TRBJ1-1, with D unresolved. With 2 bases removed from V and 4 bases from J, the gap between germline ends came to 8 bases. The CDR3 covers 13 residues. CDR1 is MNHEY and CDR2 is SVGAGI in the germline V gene. The CDR3 coding sequence is TGTGCCAGCAGTTACGAGTGGAGCACTGAAGCTTTCTTT. Its translation: CASSYEWSTEAFF.

The CDR3 spells CASSYKYRGRNTEAFF. The DNA of the CDR3 is TGTGCCAGCAGTTACAAGTACAGGGGGAGGAACACTGAAGCTTTCTTT. The rearrangement uses TRBV12-3 or TRBV12-4 and TRBJ1-1; TRBD1 agrees at 8 bases. This CDR3 region has 16 residues. V lost 4 bases and J lost 1; bases outside the gene matches: 8.

This clonotype was seen at least ten times. Sequence at one end of the junction differs from germline and may be a read error. The chain is built from TRBV12-5 and TRBJ1-3, with D uncertain. The CDR3 runs to 12 residues. The V gene's germline CDR1 is LGHNT and CDR2 FRNRAP. CDR3 region: CASGLAGNTIYF. The CDR3 coding sequence is TGTGCCAGTGGGTTAGCTGGAAACACCATATATTTT. Full variable domain (rest looked up from reference TRBV12-5 and TRBJ1-3): DARVTQTPRHKVTEMGQEVTMRCQPILGHNTVFWYRQTMMQGLELLAYFRNRAPLDDSGMPKDRFSAEMPDATLATLKIQPSEPRDSAVYFCASGLAGNTIYFGEGSWLTVV.

This clonotype was recorded a few times. V usage is TRBV11-2 and J usage is TRBJ1-5, with D possibly TRBD1 on 5 matching bases. Germline CDR1 is SGHAT and CDR2 is FQNNGV. This CDR3 spans 18 amino acids. Trimming removed 4 bases from V and 6 bases from J, with 25 bases in between. As DNA, the CDR3 is TGTGCCAGCAGCTCCACGGAGGGCGGGTGGGGGGGAGTTCAGCCCCAGCATTTT. It codes for CASSSTEGGWGGVQPQHF.

This chain links TRBV15 with TRBJ2-3, with D unresolved. The CDR3 runs 14 residues. Germline values: CDR1 LNHNV, CDR2 YYDKDF (reference sequence). V shed 0 bases and J shed 5 bases, with 9 bases lying between them. The CDR3 loop is CATSRDPPGDTQYF. Written as DNA, the CDR3 is TGTGCCACCAGCAGAGATCCGCCAGGAGATACGCAGTATTTT.

The chain combines TRBV27 with TRBJ1-1, with a tentative D call TRBD1 (5 bases). This CDR3 has 14 amino acids. Looked up from germline, CDR1 is MNHEY and CDR2 is SMNVEV (reference sequence). Deletions cut 0 bases from V and 6 bases from J, with 11 bases between. CDR3 sequence (DNA): TGTGCCAGCAGTTTATCGGGGGAAGGAGCTGAAGCTTTCTTT. It codes for CASSLSGEGAEAFF.

A note on this clonotype: No conserved phenylalanine or tryptophan ends this CDR3, so it is likely a read error. Because the CDR3's place on the DNA is in doubt, the DNA is left out and the CDR3 is given as listed by TCRdb. This chain uses TRBV28 with TRBJ1-2; TRBD1, as called in the table, went unchecked against the DNA. Counting both end residues, the CDR3 totals 16 amino acids. Germline V gene sequence: CDR1 MDHEN, CDR2 SYDVKM. Here the CDR3 reads CASSTTAGVTNYGYTV.

This clonotype has a handful of counts. The genes are TRBV12-3 or TRBV12-4 and TRBJ1-2; D is possibly TRBD1 (6 bases). CDR3 length equals 14 residues. Trimming removed 3 bases at V and 5 bases at J, with 13 bases between. CDR3 region: CASSLWTDYYGYTF. The DNA for the CDR3 is TGTGCCAGCAGTTTGTGGACAGATTATTATGGCTACACCTTC.

Note on this clonotype: A much larger clone differs by one base, so this may be a read error. The V and J genes are TRBV7-2 and TRBJ1-2, with TRBD1 matching over 8 bases. The germline V gene has CDR1 SGHTA and CDR2 FQGNSA. V dropped 5 bases and J dropped 5; count of bases not matched to a gene: 16. The CDR3 has 17 residues. The CDR3 is CASSVPISDRVEYGYTF. CDR3 coding DNA: TGTGCCAGCAGCGTACCCATCTCGGACAGGGTAGAGTATGGCTACACCTTC.

This clonotype was counted between two and nine times. The rearrangement joins TRBV7-6 to TRBJ2-7, with D perhaps TRBD2 (5 bases). Germline values: CDR1 SGHVS, CDR2 FNYEAQ. V was clipped by 3 bases and J by 6 bases, with 12 bases between them. CDR3 length: 13 residues. CDR3 coding DNA: TGTGCCAGCAGCTTTTCGGGGTCATCCGAGCAGTACTTC. Protein: CASSFSGSSEQYF.

The CDR3: CASSEGGYLYEQYF. The CDR3 nucleotides are TGTGCCAGCAGTGAAGGAGGGTACCTCTACGAGCAGTACTTC. This chain uses TRBV2 with TRBJ2-7; a possible D gene is TRBD2 (5 bases). CDR3 length: 14 residues. From germline, CDR1 is SNHLY and CDR2 FYNNEI. The germline V and J ends were trimmed by 1 base and 3 bases, with 10 bases remaining between them.

This clonotype was found a few times. This sequence joins TRBV28 and TRBJ2-1, with D unclear. V lost 6 bases to trimming and J lost 8 bases, with 11 bases between them. Germline V gene data show CDR1 as MDHEN and CDR2 as SYDVKM. The CDR3 runs to 12 residues. CDR3 region: CASRTSGDEQFF. The CDR3 bases are TGTGCCAGCAGAACAAGTGGGGATGAGCAGTTCTTC.

Of note for this clonotype: The junction departs from germline at one end; a sequencing error may be responsible. The chain uses TRBV27 and TRBJ2-3, with unresolved D. CDR1 and CDR2 (germline): MNHEY, SMNVEV (reference sequence). CDR3 length: 13 residues. CDR3 amino acids: CASSFGSRDTQYF. Here the CDR3 DNA reads TGTGCCAGCAGTTTTGGTAGCAGAGATACGCAGTATTTT.

This clonotype was counted only a few times. The chain carries TRBV28 and TRBJ2-1; TRBD2 aligns across 7 bases. V shed 6 bases and J 0 bases; nucleotides not matched to a gene: 14. This CDR3 is 18 amino acids long. Looked up from germline, CDR1 is MDHEN and CDR2 is SYDVKM. CDR3 loop: CASRVGDLWDYSYNEQFF. CDR3 DNA: TGTGCCAGCAGAGTTGGAGATCTGTGGGACTACTCCTACAATGAGCAGTTCTTC.

This clonotype was recorded at least ten times. This may arise from a read error, as a much more abundant clone is one base away. This sequence joins TRBV6-2 or TRBV6-3 and TRBJ1-1; no reliable D call. V was pared by 0 bases and J by 3 bases, with 2 bases between. Germline CDR1 reads MNHEY; CDR2 reads SVGEGT. CDR3 length: 12 amino acids. In DNA form, the CDR3 reads TGTGCCAGCAGTTACTCGGACACTGAAGCTTTCTTT. This translates into CASSYSDTEAFF.

This chain's CDR3 is CASSSGGPAKRVGLTF. The CDR3 DNA sequence: TGTGCCAGCAGTTCCGGCGGGCCAGCTAAGCGTGTTGGGCTCACCTTC. V is TRBV11-3 and J is TRBJ1-2, with D unclear. Germline V gene data show CDR1 as SGHNT and CDR2 as YENEEA. V shed 6 bases and J shed 13 bases, with 30 bases lying between them. The CDR3 consists of 16 residues.

This clonotype was detected ten times or more. The DNA for the CDR3 is TGTGCCAGCAGCGGTCCCTTGACAAGTGGAGCCGGGGAGCTGTTTTTT. Protein product: CASSGPLTSGAGELFF. This chain connects TRBV7-9 to TRBJ2-2; D is undetermined. The CDR3 length is 16 residues. Trimming stripped 5 bases from V and 6 bases from J, with 19 bases between. From germline, CDR1 is SEHNR and CDR2 FQNEAQ (reference sequence).

Only a few counts were recorded for this clonotype. V gene TRBV29-1 combines with J gene TRBJ2-1; perhaps TRBD1 as D (6 bases). Germline CDR1 SQVTM, CDR2 ANQGSEA. Trimming removed 0 bases at V and 9 bases at J, with 21 bases between. The CDR3 is made up of 16 amino acids. DNA of the CDR3: TGCAGCGTTGAAGATCTTCTACCAGGGGCCCGTGGTGAGCAGTTCTTC. Its translation: CSVEDLLPGARGEQFF.

The chain recombines TRBV27 with TRBJ1-4; no definite D call. The CDR3 loop spans 17 amino acids. Germline-derived CDR1 and CDR2 are MNHEY and SMNVEV (reference sequence). Trimming cost V 3 bases and J 3 bases, with 17 bases left between them. The CDR3 protein is CASSFAPLEGANEKLFF. The CDR3 bases are TGTGCCAGCAGTTTTGCACCTCTCGAGGGAGCTAATGAAAAACTGTTTTTT.

The rearrangement joins TRBV28 to TRBJ2-1; 9 nucleotides align to TRBD2. CDR1 and CDR2 from the germline V gene are MDHEN and SYDVKM. The V segment lost 7 bases and the J segment 3 bases; nucleotides outside the gene matches: 13. The CDR3 length is 17 residues. Written as DNA, the CDR3 is TGTGCCAGCACCCATAATCCAAGCGGGGGGTACTACAATGAGCAGTTCTTC. Its protein product is CASTHNPSGGYYNEQFF.

This clonotype occurred a few times. Written as DNA, the CDR3 is TGTGCCAGCAGCTTCCCCGGGGGGGCAGGACGTTTATCAGATACGCAGTATTTT. This encodes CASSFPGGAGRLSDTQYF. The chain couples TRBV11-2 to TRBJ2-3; 8 nucleotides line up with TRBD2. This CDR3 contains 18 residues. The germline V gene encodes CDR1 SGHAT and CDR2 FQNNGV. The ends lost 3 bases at V and 4 bases at J; junction bases unmatched: 15.

This clonotype was counted many times. J is TRBJ1-2 and V is TRBV7-2, with D maybe TRBD1 (6 bases). This CDR3 is built from 15 residues. Germline values: CDR1 SGHTA, CDR2 FQGNSA. With 4 bases removed from V and 4 bases from J, the gap between germline ends came to 16 bases. The CDR3 DNA sequence: TGTGCCAGCAGCTCTAGTGGGGGGCTCGGCTATGGCTACACCTTC. This gives the protein CASSSSGGLGYGYTF. The variable domain in full, with the rest retrieved from reference TRBV7-2 and TRBJ1-2, is GAGVSQSPSNKVTEKGKDVELRCDPISGHTALYWYRQSLGQGLEFLIYFQGNSAPDKSGLPSDRFSAERTGGSVSTLTIQRTQQEDSAVYLCASSSSGGLGYGYTFGSGTRLTVV.

This clonotype was seen only a few times. The chain is built from TRBV7-9 and TRBJ2-7, with D unclear. V dropped 5 bases and J dropped 3 bases, with 8 bases sitting between them. Germline V lookup: CDR1 SEHNR, CDR2 FQNEAQ (reference sequence). The CDR3 loop spans 12 amino acids. CDR3 coding DNA: TGTGCCAGCAGCCGTTCTCTCTACGAGCAGTACGTC. Translating it yields CASSRSLYEQYV.

This clonotype was counted many times. V usage is TRBV12-3 or TRBV12-4 and J usage is TRBJ1-1; 7 positions match TRBD1. The junction had 3 bases not matched to a gene; V was cut back by 4 bases and J by 4 bases. CDR3 size: 13 residues. Here the CDR3 reads CASSYRGSTEAFF. CDR3 in DNA: TGTGCCAGCAGTTACAGGGGTAGCACTGAAGCTTTCTTT.

J is TRBJ2-5 and V is TRBV7-6; D is undetermined. Germline loops: CDR1 SGHVS, CDR2 FNYEAQ. V gave up 1 base and J gave up 13 bases, with 10 bases separating them. The CDR3 is made up of 11 amino acids. Written as DNA, the CDR3 is TGTGCCAGCAGCTTAGGCGGCCTCGGGTACTTC. This gives the protein CASSLGGLGYF.